This TCR beta chain was sequenced for a study of human T cells and chemical hapten exposure. Study context: Patches that contained 0.01% DPC were applied to the upper back and read at 6 days. The patient population, which was mostly female, had alopecia areata, totalis or universalis. Notes on the study in general: Donors' alopecia may make their immune response differ from healthy people's.

This clonotype came up many times. Its specificity is not known. The study's library attached unique molecular identifiers to single cDNA molecules. TCRdb called the RACE reads again in MiXCR, with one record for every CDR3 protein. The sample holds about 360,000 distinct CDR3 sequences, under 9% seen once. Time point described: patch test 1, 2 weeks after DPC sensitization. Specified treatment: therapeutic diphenylcyclopropenone sensitization with weekly scalp DPC. Trimming took 3 bases from V and 4 from J, leaving 15 bases between them. The CDR3 is 15 amino acids. The germline gives CDR1 SGDLS, CDR2 YYNGEE.

The clonotype was recovered from a woman between 18 and 29 years old with alopecia areata. Some clones in this sample may be carry-over from other donors' samples. The specimen comprised whole blood, sampled in connection with sensitization to the hapten diphenylcyclopropenone (DPC). The V call is TRBV9, the J call TRBJ2-3; possible D gene TRBD2, 6 bases. CDR3 amino acids: CASSALQSGADTQYF. As DNA, the CDR3 is TGTGCCAGCAGCGCTCTACAGTCGGGGGCAGATACGCAGTATTTT.